These 23 T cell receptor beta chains originate from one sample sequenced in a study of shared clonotypes between healthy human individuals. The protocol was immunoSEQ multiplex PCR, while the TCRdb copy is restricted to in-frame clones and leaves out a portion. The sample contains about 2.2 million clones, 80% to 95% of which appear only once. Only CD45RO-negative cells positively selected for CCR7 counted as naive CD8 cells, so terminally differentiated effector memory CD45RA+ cells were excluded. Material: naive CD8+ T cells from PBMCs. The receptors derive from a man younger than 35 in good health. Some clones in this sample may be carry-over from other donors' samples.

The rearrangement joins TRBV9 to TRBJ2-3; possibly TRBD2 for D (6 bases). Per germline, CDR1 SGDLS and CDR2 YYNGEE. CDR3 length equals 16 residues. Trimming removed 1 base at V and 7 bases at J, with 19 bases between. The CDR3 region is CASSVTRDVSQNTQYF. The CDR3 DNA is TGTGCCAGCAGCGTAACGCGGGATGTCAGCCAGAATACGCAGTATTTT.

This chain connects TRBV18 to TRBJ2-2, with TRBD1 matching 7 bases. V dropped 3 bases and J dropped 7; count of bases not matched to a gene: 5. The germline V gene encodes CDR1 KGHSH and CDR2 LQKENI. The CDR3 contains 14 residues. The CDR3 nucleotides are TGTGCCAGCTCACCCGACAGGGAAAACGGGGAGCTGTTTTTT. It yields the protein CASSPDRENGELFF. The full variable domain, in which reference TRBV18 and TRBJ2-2 provide the parts outside the CDR3, is NAGVMQNPRHLVRRRGQEARLRCSPMKGHSHVYWYRQLPEEGLKFMVYLQKENIIDESGMPKERFSAEFPKEGPSILRIQQVVRGDSAAYFCASSPDRENGELFFGEGSRLTVL.

The V call is TRBV7-8, the J call TRBJ1-3; tentatively, D is TRBD1 (6 bases). CDR3 length equals 20 residues. Germline V gene sequence: CDR1 SGHVS, CDR2 FQNEAQ. Deletions cut 7 bases from V and 2 bases from J, with 30 bases between. CDR3 amino acids: CASTNGGAGTGPSAGNTIYF. The DNA for the CDR3 is TGTGCCAGCACGAATGGGGGGGCGGGTACAGGGCCCTCAGCTGGAAACACCATATATTTT.

About this clone: The identical CDR3 is also encoded by other nucleotide sequences in the sample. The chain carries TRBV27 and TRBJ1-1; perhaps TRBD1 as D (5 bases). Trimming left V 5 bases short and J 4 bases short, with 14 bases between. The CDR3 is made up of 14 amino acids. The germline CDR1 and CDR2 sequences are MNHEY and SMNVEV (reference sequence). The CDR3 bases are TGTGCCAGCAGTCCCCTGGGGGGATCCACTGAAGCTTTCTTT. This gives the protein CASSPLGGSTEAFF.

The J gene is TRBJ1-4, the V gene TRBV7-9; weak D call: TRBD1 (6 bases). V was trimmed by 1 base and J by 6 bases, leaving 12 bases between them. CDR1 and CDR2 (germline): SEHNR, FQNEAQ (reference sequence). The CDR3 contains 15 residues. This chain's CDR3 is CASSLGVQGDEKLFF. The CDR3, as DNA: TGTGCCAGCAGCTTAGGAGTACAGGGTGATGAAAAACTGTTTTTT.

The J gene is TRBJ2-7, the V gene TRBV7-9; D is possibly TRBD1 or TRBD2 (5 bases each). V lost 6 bases and J lost 2, with 11 bases in between. Germline CDR1 reads SEHNR; CDR2 reads FQNEAQ (reference sequence). This CDR3 is built from 13 residues. The CDR3 DNA reads as TGTGCCAGCAGGTTGGGGGACGCCTACGAGCAGTACTTC. Translated, it gives CASRLGDAYEQYF.

The gene calls are TRBV7-9 and TRBJ1-4, with D tentatively TRBD1 (6 bases). V was clipped by 3 bases and J by 5 bases, with 10 bases between them. This CDR3 is 14 amino acids long. CDR1 and CDR2 from the germline V gene are SEHNR and FQNEAQ (reference sequence). The CDR3 sequence is CASSFGQGNEKLFF. CDR3 bases: TGTGCCAGCAGCTTTGGGCAGGGGAATGAAAAACTGTTTTTT.

V and J are TRBV6-5 and TRBJ2-7, with D tentatively TRBD1 or TRBD2 (5 bases each). This CDR3 is 16 amino acids long. Germline-derived CDR1 and CDR2 are MNHEY and SVGAGI. The germline V and J ends were trimmed by 4 bases and 3 bases, with 19 bases remaining between them. The CDR3 bases are TGTGCCAGCAGTTTCTACGCCGGGACGCCTCTCTACGAGCAGTACTTC. Its translation is CASSFYAGTPLYEQYF.

This rearrangement joins TRBV28 to TRBJ1-3; the D is unclear. Germline V gene sequence: CDR1 MDHEN, CDR2 SYDVKM. The CDR3 length is 14 residues. Trimming left V 6 bases short and J 0 bases short, with 9 bases between. The CDR3 is CASRRQSSGNTIYF. CDR3 coding DNA: TGTGCCAGCAGGCGGCAGAGCTCTGGAAACACCATATATTTT.

V is TRBV16 and J is TRBJ2-1; tentative D call: TRBD1 (6 bases). Germline values: CDR1 KGHSY, CDR2 FQNENV. The CDR3 consists of 14 residues. With 4 bases removed from V and 1 base from J, the gap between germline ends came to 8 bases. CDR3: CASSRGQSYNEQFF. DNA of the CDR3: TGTGCCAGCAGCCGGGGACAATCCTACAATGAGCAGTTCTTC.

The J gene is TRBJ1-4, the V gene TRBV28; 7 bases match TRBD1. J gave up 7 bases and V 4 bases, and 6 bases lay outside the gene matches. This CDR3 has 14 residues. The V gene's germline CDR1 is MDHEN and CDR2 SYDVKM. CDR3 region: CASSSARGSEKLFF. The CDR3 nucleotides are TGTGCCAGCAGTTCAGCCAGGGGGTCTGAAAAACTGTTTTTT.

The genes are TRBV6-5 and TRBJ1-1; a possible D gene is TRBD1 (5 bases). The CDR3 is 13 amino acids. V was cut by 2 bases and J by 11 bases, with 15 bases left in between. Germline V gene sequence: CDR1 MNHEY, CDR2 SVGAGI. CDR3 in amino acids: CASSYMGPQVAFF. The DNA of the CDR3 is TGTGCCAGCAGTTACATGGGACCGCAAGTTGCTTTCTTT.

This chain connects TRBV15 to TRBJ1-1; D not resolved. CDR1 is LNHNV and CDR2 is YYDKDF in the germline V gene (reference sequence). Trimming removed 6 bases at V and 1 base at J, with 12 bases between. The CDR3 length is 14 residues. The CDR3 reads CATSFRRGNTEAFF. The DNA for the CDR3 is TGTGCCACCAGTTTTCGTAGAGGGAACACTGAAGCTTTCTTT.

The V call is TRBV30, the J call TRBJ1-1; D is ambiguous. Germline V lookup: CDR1 GTSNPN, CDR2 SVGIG (reference sequence). Trimming took 4 bases from V and 7 from J, leaving 16 bases between them. This CDR3 is built from 13 residues. CDR3 in amino acids: CAWTSLRSGEAFF. CDR3 bases: TGTGCCTGGACGTCTCTTCGATCGGGTGAAGCTTTCTTT. Variable domain in full (rest from reference TRBV30 and TRBJ1-1): SQTIHQWPATLVQPVGSPLSLECTVEGTSNPNLYWYRQAAGRGLQLLFYSVGIGQISSEVPQNLSASRPQDRQFILSSKKLLLSDSGFYLCAWTSLRSGEAFFGQGTRLTVV.

To note about this clone: This sample also contains other DNA sequences that code for the same CDR3. The genes are TRBV5-1 and TRBJ2-7, with 11 nucleotides matching TRBD2. From germline, CDR1 is SGHRS and CDR2 YFSETQ. The junction had 4 bases not matched to a gene; V was cut back by 0 bases and J by 2 bases. This CDR3 contains 16 residues. The CDR3 DNA is TGCGCCAGCAGCTTGGCCCTAGCGGGAGGAACCTACGAGCAGTACTTC. It encodes CASSLALAGGTYEQYF.

A note on this clone: Other nucleotide sequences from this sample produce the same CDR3. The chain has TRBV7-6 and TRBJ2-3; 11 bases fit TRBD2. Germline trimming cut 3 bases from V and 4 bases from J; bases unmatched to any gene: 3. This CDR3 comprises 15 residues. Per germline, CDR1 SGHVS and CDR2 FNYEAQ. The CDR3 sequence: CASSFTSGSPDTQYF. In DNA form, the CDR3 reads TGTGCCAGCAGCTTTACTAGCGGGAGCCCAGATACGCAGTATTTT.

This clone showed up just once. The chain carries TRBV10-1 and TRBJ2-1; maybe TRBD1 (6 bases). The V gene's germline CDR1 is WNHNN and CDR2 SYGVQD (reference sequence). The V and J ends lost 4 bases and 4 bases respectively, with 11 bases between them. There are 14 residues in the CDR3. In DNA, the CDR3 is TGCGCCAGCAGTGCCAGGGGAGTATACAATGAGCAGTTCTTC. Translated: CASSARGVYNEQFF.

The chain uses TRBV30 and TRBJ1-1; no clear D gene. The germline V gene encodes CDR1 GTSNPN and CDR2 SVGIG (reference sequence). The CDR3 extends over 13 amino acids. The V end lost 1 base, the J end lost 0 bases, and 6 bases lay between the germline ends. CDR3 sequence: CAWSDGMNTEAFF. CDR3 DNA: TGTGCCTGGAGTGACGGCATGAACACTGAAGCTTTCTTT.

This rearrangement joins TRBV7-9 to TRBJ2-7; D not certain. Deletions cut 0 bases from V and 2 bases from J, with 8 bases between. The CDR3 is 14 residues long. Germline V lookup: CDR1 SEHNR, CDR2 FQNEAQ (reference sequence). CDR3 coding DNA: TGTGCCAGCAGCTTAGCCGGCATTACCTACGAGCAGTACTTC. As protein: CASSLAGITYEQYF. The full variable domain, its missing parts supplied by reference TRBV7-9 and TRBJ2-7, is DTGVSQNPRHKITKRGQNVTFRCDPISEHNRLYWYRQTLGQGPEFLTYFQNEAQLEKSRLLSDRFSAERPKGSFSTLEIQRTEQGDSAMYLCASSLAGITYEQYFGPGTRLTVT.

On this clone itself: At the DNA level, this CDR3 is encoded by other sequences in the same sample as well. This chain links TRBV19 with TRBJ2-7; 10 bases are a match to TRBD1. Germline V gene lookup returns CDR1 LNHDA and CDR2 SQIVND (reference sequence). CDR3 length: 16 amino acids. The V and J ends lost 3 bases and 3 bases, in that order; junction bases with no gene match: 8. CDR3 region: CASSMGPGTGVYEQYF. The CDR3 DNA reads TGTGCCAGTAGTATGGGTCCTGGGACAGGGGTCTACGAGCAGTACTTC.

V and J are TRBV4-1 and TRBJ2-7; D not certain. CDR1 and CDR2 (germline): MGHRA, YSYEKL. V was clipped by 1 base and J by 2 bases, with 12 bases between them. This CDR3 is 15 amino acids long. CDR3 protein: CASSQAPDGPYEQYF. CDR3 nucleotides: TGCGCCAGCAGCCAAGCCCCGGACGGCCCCTACGAGCAGTACTTC.

The chain combines TRBV5-1 with TRBJ1-2, with TRBD1 matching 8 bases. Germline V gene lookup returns CDR1 SGHRS and CDR2 YFSETQ. The trim removed 4 bases at V and 2 bases at J, leaving 4 bases unmatched. The CDR3 spans 14 residues. The CDR3 loop reads CASSTRQGNYGYTF. The CDR3 DNA sequence: TGCGCCAGCAGCACACGACAGGGGAACTATGGCTACACCTTC.

This chain uses TRBV4-1 with TRBJ2-7; 8 bases align to TRBD1. With 5 bases clipped from V and 3 bases from J, the junction kept 6 bases outside the gene matches. Germline loops: CDR1 MGHRA, CDR2 YSYEKL. The CDR3 runs to 14 residues. The CDR3 DNA reads as TGCGCCAGCAGCGACAGGGGCTCGGTCTACGAGCAGTACTTC. Its translation: CASSDRGSVYEQYF.